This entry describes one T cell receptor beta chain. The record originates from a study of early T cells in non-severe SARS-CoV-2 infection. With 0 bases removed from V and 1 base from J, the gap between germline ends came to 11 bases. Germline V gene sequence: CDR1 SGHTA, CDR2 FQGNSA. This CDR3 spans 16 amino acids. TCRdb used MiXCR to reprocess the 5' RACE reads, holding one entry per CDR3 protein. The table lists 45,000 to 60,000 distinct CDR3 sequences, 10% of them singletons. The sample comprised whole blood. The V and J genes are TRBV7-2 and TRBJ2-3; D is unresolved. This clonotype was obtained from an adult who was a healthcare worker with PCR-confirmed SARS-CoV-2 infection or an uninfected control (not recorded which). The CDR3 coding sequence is TGTGCCAGCAGCTTAGCCCTCTCGGTCGGCACAGATACGCAGTATTTT. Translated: CASSLALSVGTDTQYF.